The clone carrying this T cell receptor (beta chain) was observed at least ten times. Its antigen is not identified. To make TCR beta libraries, researchers used iRepertoire HTBI primers and Arm-PCR of CDR3 regions. TCRdb redid the calling of the multiplex PCR reads with MiXCR, one entry per CDR3 protein. The table lists hundreds of thousands of distinct CDR3 sequences, approximately 31% of them singletons. This record belongs to a study of regulatory T cells in long-lasting Graves disease. General study results and limits: With approximately 2,500 shared public clonotypes, persistent patients exceeded new patients, who shared about a thousand. Under persistent disease, TRBV28, TRBJ1-2 and TRBJ2-5 were used preferentially.

Time point reported: persistent/refractory GD, antithyroid drugs over 5 years with positive TRAb. PBMC RNA was the source of the TCR library. Trimming shortened V by 2 bases and J by 2 bases, and 10 bases separated the two germline ends. CDR3 size: 14 residues. The germline gives CDR1 MNHEY, CDR2 SVGEGT. The sequencing used peripheral blood mononuclear cells (PBMCs), collected when the disease was refractory, from a patient treated with antithyroid drugs. This clonotype was sampled from a female donor with Graves disease. The chain joins TRBV6-2 or TRBV6-3 to TRBJ2-7, with D hard to call. The CDR3 is CASSYRGNTYEQYF. Written as DNA, the CDR3 is TGTGCCAGCAGTTACCGCGGAAATACCTACGAGCAGTACTTC.